This T cell receptor beta chain came from a study of blood T cell repertoires in COVID-19. Methods used by the authors: Reference gene primer amplification in the assay estimated nucleated cell counts. Assay used: immunoSEQ multiplex PCR; TCRdb lists only in-frame clones, some missing. For V, J and clone size, that table is used; D and trimming come from the DNA. The table includes a few hundred thousand clones, 65% to 90% detected once. The germline gives CDR1 LNHNV, CDR2 YYDKDF (reference sequence). The V and J ends lost 1 base and 6 bases respectively, with 13 bases between them. The CDR3 contains 15 residues.

The rearrangement uses TRBV15 and TRBJ1-5; maybe TRBD1 (5 bases). Sequenced sample: peripheral blood. This receptor was identified in a human donor in a cohort sampled during active COVID-19. The CDR3 nucleotides read TGTGCCACCAGCAGAGTCGGGGGGATGGGTCAGCCCCAGCATTTT. Protein product: CATSRVGGMGQPQHF. The variable domain in full, with the rest retrieved from reference TRBV15 and TRBJ1-5, is DAMVIQNPRYQVTQFGKPVTLSCSQTLNHNVMYWYQQKSSQAPKLLFHYYDKDFNNEADTPDNFQSRRPNTSFCFLDIRSPGLGDTAMYLCATSRVGGMGQPQHFGDGTRLSIL.